This is a list of T cell receptor beta chains from one sample in a study of CD8+CD57+ T cells in acquired aplastic anemia. MiXCR, run by TCRdb on the reads, gives a single entry per CDR3 protein. The table lists 150,000 or so distinct CDR3 sequences, about 50% of them singletons, with more than 30% in the top ten. Material for sequencing was sorted CD4+, CD8+, or CD8+CD57+ T cells (not recorded which) from PBMCs. The receptors were gathered from a human donor with aplastic anemia. CDR3s include the opening cysteine and the closing phenylalanine or tryptophan. Fields, in order: CDR3 protein, CDR3 DNA, D gene, V gene, clone size, J gene. D genes are given only for firm matches. Size is omitted from some rows. Given values are once, few, many or a class for expanded clones.

CDR3 protein: CASSDRTGDTDTQYF; CDR3 DNA: TGTGCCAGCAGTGACAGGACAGGGGACACAGATACGCAGTATTTT; D gene: TRBD1; V gene: TRBV6-1; clone size: many; J gene: TRBJ2-3
CDR3 protein: CASSDLGRGRDTEAFF; CDR3 DNA: TGTGCCAGCAGTGATTTGGGCAGGGGGCGGGACACTGAAGCTTTCTTT; D gene: TRBD1; V gene: TRBV2; clone size: NA; J gene: TRBJ1-1
CDR3 protein: CASSQNKGTYNEKLFF; CDR3 DNA: TGTGCCAGCAGTCAGAACAAGGGGACCTATAATGAAAAACTGTTTTTT; D gene: NA; V gene: TRBV6-1; clone size: NA; J gene: TRBJ1-4
CDR3 protein: CASSLATDYEQYF; CDR3 DNA: TGTGCCAGCAGCTTGGCGACGGACTACGAGCAGTACTTC; D gene: NA; V gene: TRBV5-4; clone size: few; J gene: TRBJ2-7
CDR3 protein: CASSLGTGSGYTF; CDR3 DNA: TGTGCCAGCAGTTTAGGGACGGGCTCTGGCTACACCTTC; D gene: NA; V gene: TRBV12-3/TRBV12-4; clone size: many; J gene: TRBJ1-2
CDR3 protein: CASSQGGEQYF; CDR3 DNA: TGTGCCAGCAGCCAGGGGGGCGAGCAGTACTTC; D gene: NA; V gene: TRBV7-9; clone size: many; J gene: TRBJ2-7
CDR3 protein: CATSPWRGPYNEQLF; CDR3 DNA: TGTGCCACCAGCCCCTGGAGAGGTCCCTACAATGAGCAGCTCTTC; D gene: NA; V gene: TRBV15; clone size: once; J gene: TRBJ2-1
CDR3 protein: CASSQSGQLNEKLFF; CDR3 DNA: TGTGCCAGCAGCCAATCGGGACAGTTAAATGAAAAACTGTTTTTT; D gene: TRBD1; V gene: TRBV16; clone size: many; J gene: TRBJ1-4
CDR3 protein: CATVTGDSGNTIYF; CDR3 DNA: TGTGCCACTGTCACAGGGGACTCTGGAAACACCATATATTTT; D gene: TRBD1; V gene: TRBV10-3; clone size: NA; J gene: TRBJ1-3
CDR3 protein: CSTTSGGNHGYTF; CDR3 DNA: TGCAGCACCACATCAGGGGGTAATCATGGCTACACCTTC; D gene: TRBD1; V gene: TRBV29-1; clone size: few; J gene: TRBJ1-2
CDR3 protein: CASSPLAENTEAFF; CDR3 DNA: TGTGCCAGCAGTCCCCTGGCAGAGAACACTGAAGCTTTCTTT; D gene: NA; V gene: TRBV6-1; clone size: many; J gene: TRBJ1-1
CDR3 protein: CAISGGGGTGGFDEQFF; CDR3 DNA: TGTGCCATCAGTGGCGGAGGGGGGACAGGGGGCTTCGATGAGCAGTTCTTC; D gene: TRBD1; V gene: TRBV10-3; clone size: once; J gene: TRBJ2-1
CDR3 protein: CSARDRDRGLYGGYTF; CDR3 DNA: TGCAGTGCTAGAGATAGGGACAGGGGGTTATACGGTGGCTACACCTTC; D gene: TRBD1; V gene: TRBV20-1; clone size: many; J gene: TRBJ1-2
CDR3 protein: CASSVSGRPPSSYNEQFF; CDR3 DNA: TGTGCCAGCAGCGTAAGTGGTCGACCACCGAGCTCCTACAATGAGCAGTTCTTC; D gene: NA; V gene: TRBV9; clone size: few; J gene: TRBJ2-1
CDR3 protein: CASSLASGRGGRQFF; CDR3 DNA: TGTGCCAGCAGCTTAGCTAGCGGGAGAGGGGGGCGGCAGTTCTTC; D gene: TRBD2; V gene: TRBV7-9; clone size: many; J gene: TRBJ2-1
CDR3 protein: CASSDGGLGLNEQFF; CDR3 DNA: TGTGCCAGCAGTGATGGGGGGTTGGGGCTCAATGAGCAGTTCTTC; D gene: NA; V gene: TRBV2; clone size: NA; J gene: TRBJ2-1
CDR3 protein: CASRQQASGVQETQYF; CDR3 DNA: TGCGCCAGCAGGCAACAAGCAAGTGGGGTCCAAGAGACCCAGTACTTC; D gene: NA; V gene: TRBV4-1; clone size: NA; J gene: TRBJ2-5
CDR3 protein: CASSLVAGQYGYTF; CDR3 DNA: TGTGCCAGCAGTTTAGTAGCAGGGCAGTATGGCTACACCTTC; D gene: NA; V gene: TRBV12-3/TRBV12-4; clone size: many; J gene: TRBJ1-2
CDR3 protein: CSAVLAELYNEQFF; CDR3 DNA: TGCAGTGCCGTACTAGCGGAACTATACAATGAGCAGTTCTTC; D gene: TRBD2; V gene: TRBV20-1; clone size: NA; J gene: TRBJ2-1
CDR3 protein: CSVNRVGAGELFF; CDR3 DNA: TGCAGCGTTAATCGAGTAGGGGCCGGGGAGCTGTTTTTT; D gene: NA; V gene: TRBV29-1; clone size: NA; J gene: TRBJ2-2
CDR3 protein: CASSLGGVETQYF; CDR3 DNA: TGTGCCAGCAGCTTAGGTGGTGTGGAGACCCAGTACTTC; D gene: NA; V gene: TRBV7-2; clone size: many; J gene: TRBJ2-5
CDR3 protein: CASSIRQGNYGYTF; CDR3 DNA: TGTGCCAGCAGCATACGACAGGGGAACTATGGCTACACCTTC; D gene: TRBD1; V gene: TRBV14; clone size: NA; J gene: TRBJ1-2
CDR3 protein: CSASDPQGGWDYGYTF; CDR3 DNA: TGCAGTGCTAGTGACCCCCAGGGAGGGTGGGACTATGGCTACACCTTC; D gene: NA; V gene: TRBV20-1; clone size: many; J gene: TRBJ1-2
CDR3 protein: CASSQDEGGNYGYTF; CDR3 DNA: TGCGCCAGCAGCCAAGATGAAGGAGGAAACTATGGCTACACCTTC; D gene: NA; V gene: TRBV4-3; clone size: many; J gene: TRBJ1-2
CDR3 protein: CATSRKRDPSEQYF; CDR3 DNA: TGTGCCACCAGCAGAAAAAGGGACCCCTCCGAGCAGTACTTC; D gene: NA; V gene: TRBV15; clone size: NA; J gene: TRBJ2-7
CDR3 protein: CASSEVISGANVLTF; CDR3 DNA: TGTGCCAGCAGTGAGGTAATATCTGGGGCCAACGTCCTGACTTTC; D gene: NA; V gene: TRBV2; clone size: NA; J gene: TRBJ2-6
CDR3 protein: CATSRDSRNTIYF; CDR3 DNA: TGTGCCACCAGCAGAGATAGTCGAAACACCATATATTTT; D gene: NA; V gene: TRBV15; clone size: NA; J gene: TRBJ1-3
CDR3 protein: CASSLYGDYEQYF; CDR3 DNA: TGTGCCAGCAGCTTATACGGGGACTACGAGCAGTACTTC; D gene: NA; V gene: TRBV7-6; clone size: NA; J gene: TRBJ2-7
CDR3 protein: CASSIAGSAEQYF; CDR3 DNA: TGTGCCAGTAGTATAGCAGGGTCCGCCGAGCAGTACTTC; D gene: NA; V gene: TRBV19; clone size: many; J gene: TRBJ2-7
CDR3 protein: CASSYGQANSPLHF; CDR3 DNA: TGTGCCAGCAGTTACGGACAGGCTAATTCACCCCTCCACTTT; D gene: TRBD1; V gene: TRBV6-5; clone size: NA; J gene: TRBJ1-6
CDR3 protein: CASSPFDTGNTIYF; CDR3 DNA: TGTGCCAGCAGCCCCTTTGATACTGGAAACACCATATATTTT; D gene: NA; V gene: TRBV11-2; clone size: NA; J gene: TRBJ1-3
CDR3 protein: CASSLPTGKDGYTF; CDR3 DNA: TGTGCCAGCAGCTTGCCGACAGGGAAAGACGGCTACACCTTC; D gene: TRBD1; V gene: TRBV7-9; clone size: many; J gene: TRBJ1-2
CDR3 protein: CSARGTSGSTETQYF; CDR3 DNA: TGCAGTGCTAGAGGTACTAGCGGGAGTACAGAGACCCAGTACTTC; D gene: TRBD2; V gene: TRBV20-1; clone size: few; J gene: TRBJ2-5
CDR3 protein: CASSTRTSPYNEQFF; CDR3 DNA: TGTGCCAGTAGTACTAGGACTAGCCCCTACAATGAGCAGTTCTTC; D gene: TRBD2; V gene: TRBV19; clone size: NA; J gene: TRBJ2-1
CDR3 protein: CASSDRDRGREQYF; CDR3 DNA: TGTGCCAGCAGCGACCGGGACAGGGGACGCGAGCAGTACTTC; D gene: TRBD1; V gene: TRBV7-9; clone size: few; J gene: TRBJ2-7
CDR3 protein: CASSSGTGVGETQYF; CDR3 DNA: TGTGCCAGCAGCAGCGGGACAGGGGTGGGGGAGACCCAGTACTTC; D gene: TRBD1; V gene: TRBV7-2; clone size: NA; J gene: TRBJ2-5
CDR3 protein: CATIRSYEQYF; CDR3 DNA: TGTGCCACCATAAGGAGTTACGAGCAGTACTTC; D gene: NA; V gene: TRBV24-1; clone size: NA; J gene: TRBJ2-7
CDR3 protein: CASSQGHNYGYTF; CDR3 DNA: TGTGCCAGCAGCCAGGGACACAACTATGGCTACACCTTC; D gene: NA; V gene: TRBV6-1; clone size: NA; J gene: TRBJ1-2
CDR3 protein: CASSNGLAFYNEQFF; CDR3 DNA: TGTGCCAGCTCAAATGGGCTAGCGTTCTACAATGAGCAGTTCTTC; D gene: NA; V gene: TRBV19; clone size: many; J gene: TRBJ2-1
CDR3 protein: CASSFTSGSGYEQYF; CDR3 DNA: TGTGCCAGCAGCTTTACTAGCGGGAGTGGCTACGAGCAGTACTTC; D gene: TRBD2; V gene: TRBV11-2; clone size: many; J gene: TRBJ2-7